This T cell receptor beta chain was sequenced for a study of cytomegalovirus exposure and HLA in healthy donors (dated by TCRdb to 2017 to 2019). Describing the broader study: An earlier analysis of roughly 610 of the donors reported approximately 260 Gb of sequence data and some 110 million unique TCR beta sequences obtained from about 179 million T cells. Rather than drawing on any new phenotypic data, the later analysis identified candidate immune exposures from TCR beta sequences and the way those sequences occurred across donors. Every repertoire in the discovery cohort had been generated on one and the same sequencing platform. A separate validation cohort of roughly 110 different subjects was used in addition to the 666-subject first cohort. Alongside the repertoire data, information on donor age, sex, ethnicity and CMV serostatus was compiled. The study aimed to test whether cataloging public T cell receptors could reveal signatures of past pathogen exposure. The study combined high-throughput TCR immunosequencing, statistical association of individual TCRs with disease status, and machine learning to predict cytomegalovirus infection status. In an earlier analysis of more than 550 of the donors, high-throughput TCR beta sequencing was used to judge whether each TCR beta V gene segment behaved as functional or pseudogenic. The study used immunosequencing to profile the T cell repertoires of 666 subjects and linked those repertoires to cytomegalovirus serostatus. Among 300 to 500 genotyped donors of the cohort, an average of roughly 230,000 unique TCR beta nucleotide sequences was sequenced per donor, of which 15% to 20% were non-productive. In a later analysis, previously published TCR beta repertoires from 670 or so donors were re-analyzed and high-resolution HLA genotyping was added so that TCR occurrence patterns could be studied. Class I and class II HLA loci were covered by the typing at four-digit resolution. Of the 300 to 500 genotyped donors, 75% to 85% were placed in the genetic ancestry cluster associated with self-reported Caucasian donors. The number of donors typed differed by locus, with roughly 620-630 for A, B, C, DRB1 and DQB1, around 520 for DQA1, over 600 for DPA1, and over 400 for DPB1. A later genetic analysis took genome-wide SNP genotypes for about three fifths of the 666 donors and used that subset as a discovery cohort. About 320 gigabases of sequencing data and some 85 million unique TCR sequences were included in an early release covering around 600 HLA-typed donors. A few DR-DQ haplotypes were handled as single units for association and clustering because linkage in the cohort was strong. The research as a whole found: A total of 150 or so TCR beta chains were listed by the study as associated with cytomegalovirus. Correlated functional status among segregating V segments might be attributable to linkage disequilibrium, but an unknown experimental factor could not be ruled out. In a later genetic analysis, fewer N-insertions in productive TCRs were reported among donors in an Asian-associated ancestry cluster than the roughly 700-donor mean. An earlier analysis of some 590 of the donors showed that most TCR beta V segments appeared in productive rearrangements either about 87% or about 30% of the time, which broadly matched IMGT annotations. A later genetic analysis associated a missense DCLRE1C variant with V-gene and J-gene trimming of TCR beta chains, and an independent cohort replicated the association. In a later analysis, HLA-associated TCR beta chains were found to be more clonally expanded and to have lower generation probabilities than equally common non-associated chains. Because HLA typing was missing for some donors at each locus, association tests included only the typed subset. Some IMGT-functional V segments, including TRBV6-2 and TRBV6-3, could not be distinguished by the 87-base-pair reads and were therefore excluded. Because counts were too low, some 17 rarely observed V segments, including chromosome 9 orphons, were excluded from the earlier analysis of some 540 of the donors. Most TCR sequences were observed very rarely across donors, whereas some public TCRs were present in many individuals. In this cohort, only TCR beta chains were sequenced, and detectable features were limited by the absence of alpha or paired-chain data. A cluster of highly shared sequence variants was judged likely to be a technical artifact of the sequencing pipeline. A later analysis found that most CMV-associated TCR beta chains appeared HLA-restricted, with HLA associations seemingly driven largely by CMV exposure. Assigning TCR associations to individual alleles was difficult when HLA alleles, especially DR and DQ, strongly co-occurred. In a later analysis, some 18,000 TCR beta sequences were associated with specific HLA alleles at a false discovery rate of 0.05. CMV serostatus was the only immune exposure information available for the cohort. In a later analysis, TCR association rates were found to vary across HLA loci, with the most associated TCRs seen for DRB1 alleles and the fewest for HLA-C alleles. Roughly uniform sequencing depth across donors was assumed in presence/absence analyses, although this assumption may not hold. According to a later analysis, parvovirus B19, influenza, CMV and Epstein-Barr virus appeared linked to several top co-occurrence clusters. According to the authors, the approach could potentially be generalized to other disease states and immunological phenotypes. In vitro tests confirmed that three of the cytomegalovirus-associated TCR beta chains recognize cytomegalovirus antigens. Cytomegalovirus status was reported to be diagnosed by the classifier with high specificity and sensitivity in both the original and validation cohorts. A further reported finding was that TCR beta sequences accurately predicted the HLA-A and HLA-B alleles for most subjects in the first cohort.

In total, 600 or so healthy bone marrow donors made up the cohort. At the time of sampling, every cohort member was nominally healthy, though immune exposures that went unrecorded were likely present. The donor was CMV seropositive and was included in the group of some 290 seropositive cohort members. A peripheral blood sample was collected from each donor, and TCR beta sequencing was performed on peripheral blood mononuclear cells. Genomic DNA extraction from the blood cell samples was performed with the Qiagen DNeasy Blood Extraction Kit. A distance of 13 bases separates the germline ends of V and J, which lose 4 bases and 6 bases respectively. The germline V gene encodes CDR1 SGHRS and CDR2 YFSETQ. From the cysteine up to the phenylalanine, the CDR3 has a length of 14 residues. The entry retains the CDR3 DNA only, 42 bases that are in frame from base 1. Libraries were prepared through the immunoSEQ multiplex PCR assay. The multiplex PCR relied on a mix of 60 forward primers for TCR Vbeta segments and 13 reverse primers for TCR Jbeta segments. The CDR3 region of rearranged TCR beta genes was amplified from genomic DNA with a multiplex PCR assay. The Illumina HiSeq System was used to sequence the amplified TCR beta libraries as 87-base-pair reads. Regarding the original processing steps: In a later analysis, 80 million or so unique TCR beta chains were counted across the 690 or so repertoires, and around 11 million of these chains were shared by at least two donors. Raw reads were error-corrected and collapsed into unique sequences with a nearest-neighbor algorithm that merged closely related sequences to remove PCR and sequencing errors. CDR3 sequences were aligned to IMGT reference sequences to assign V, D and J gene segments. For a sequence to be retained, a match of at least six nucleotides was required to both a V gene segment and a J gene segment. A rearrangement was called productive if the CDR3 had no stop codons and remained in frame with V and J, and every other rearrangement was called non-productive. Following IMGT convention, CDR3 was defined as the stretch from the second conserved V-encoded cysteine up to the conserved J-encoded phenylalanine. The earlier analysis of around 640 of the donors excluded sequences that lacked an unambiguous match to a single V gene segment. In an earlier analysis of 587 of the donors, V segments were called functional above 56.7% productive rearrangements and were called segregating when the between-donor standard deviation exceeded 5%. A statistical classification framework was built for diagnosing cytomegalovirus status from the catalog of TCR beta chain sequences. V and J gene assignment, in a later analysis, came from comparing TCR nucleotide sequences with IMGT/GENE-DB human TR gene sequences. In a later analysis, CDR3 sequences and most-parsimonious VDJ recombination scenarios were assigned using the TCRdist pipeline. A later analysis defined each TCR beta chain by its CDR3 amino acid sequence plus V-gene family, and excluded reads lacking a unique V-gene family. A later analysis removed nearly 600 highly shared, low-generation-probability nucleotide sequences to deal with suspected cross-contamination and a sequencing artifact. In a later analysis, a clonal expansion index for each public chain was calculated from normalized within-repertoire ranks of inferred template counts. A later analysis computed generation probabilities with a VDJ recombination model fitted to out-of-frame rearrangements, and checked the results against IGoR. Hypergeometric tests were used in a later analysis to score TCR-TCR, TCR-HLA and TCR-CMV co-occurrence, with a repertoire-size bias correction applied to the TCR pairs. To estimate false discovery rates, a later analysis permuted the HLA or CMV assignments 20 times. In a later analysis, co-occurring TCRs were grouped using DBSCAN, and TCRdist sequence similarity was added for clustering within HLA-allele-positive subsets. For co-occurrence clustering, repertoires with fewer than 30,000 or more than 120,000 public chains were excluded, along with five repertoires with anomalous nucleotide sharing. As stored in TCRdb, this immuneACCESS dataset retains in-frame rearrangements with V and J assigned. A fraction of the clones does not appear; measured against another copy, unresolved V genes explain less than half of the discrepancy, and the remainder lacks a known reason. V and J calls and clone size are as listed in that table; D and trimming were resolved from the DNA. For this sample there are 95,000 to 150,000 clones; around 66% appear just once. Of the sample, roughly 8.6% is held by the ten largest clones.

Regarding this clone: Its antigen is unknown. No much larger clone is present one base from it, and per-base qualities are unavailable.

The chain couples TRBV5-1 to TRBJ1-4, with TRBD1 perhaps the D gene, on 5 matching bases. This clonotype originated in a woman aged 40 to 50 in good health and CMV-seropositive. Sequenced sample: PBMCs. The CDR3 region reads CASSPTVLDEKLFF. The DNA sequence reads TGCGCCAGCAGCCCGACAGTCTTGGATGAAAAACTGTTTTTT. The CDR3, completed at both ends by the reference TRBV5-1 and TRBJ1-4 genes, gives the full variable domain KAGVTQTPRYLIKTRGQQVTLSCSPISGHRSVSWYQQTPGQGLQFLFEYFSETQRNKGNFPGRFSGRQFSNSRSEMNVSTLELGDSALYLCASSPTVLDEKLFFGSGTQLSVL.